This entry is about one T cell receptor (beta chain). Its antigen remains unknown. This sample is part of a study of STAT3 mutations in large granular lymphocyte leukemia. General observations from the study: In T-cell large granular lymphocyte leukemia, about half of patients showed multiple immunodominant subclonotypes. Suggested: STAT3 mutation was not the ancestral event for these clonal expansions.

The CDR3 sequence is 15 residues long. Germline V gene sequence: CDR1 SGHRS, CDR2 YFSETQ. V shed 4 bases and J 2 bases; nucleotides not matched to a gene: 6. The assay was immunoSEQ multiplex PCR, and TCRdb's table has in-frame clones only and misses some. The table shows just over 15,000 clones, with over 90% occurring only once. The specimen was peripheral blood mononuclear cells. The clonotype originates from a woman aged 45 to 65 with T-cell large granular lymphocyte leukemia. Some clones in this sample may be carry-over from other donors' samples. V usage is TRBV5-1 and J usage is TRBJ2-7; 10 nucleotides align to TRBD2. The CDR3 DNA follows: TGCGCCAGCAGCACAACTAGCGGGGATACCTACGAGCAGTACTTC. It encodes CASSTTSGDTYEQYF.